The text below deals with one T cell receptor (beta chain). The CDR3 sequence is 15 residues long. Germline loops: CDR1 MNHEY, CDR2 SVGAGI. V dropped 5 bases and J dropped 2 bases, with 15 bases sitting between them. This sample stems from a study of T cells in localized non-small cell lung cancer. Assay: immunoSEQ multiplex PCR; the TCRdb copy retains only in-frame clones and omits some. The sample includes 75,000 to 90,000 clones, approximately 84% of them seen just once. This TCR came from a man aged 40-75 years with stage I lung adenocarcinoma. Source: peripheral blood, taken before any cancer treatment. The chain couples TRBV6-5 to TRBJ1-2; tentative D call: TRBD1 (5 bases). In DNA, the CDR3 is TGTGCCAGCAGTAGGTCAGGGAGTAAAAACTATGGCTACACCTTC. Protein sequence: CASSRSGSKNYGYTF.